This TCR beta chain was recovered during a study of beta chain features in type 1 diabetes (dated by TCRdb to the late 2010s). In the study overall: Mean age, gender distribution, total cell number and subset yield were not different between patients and healthy donors. A total of over 95,000,000 sorted cells were examined across all samples, and RNA yield correlated strongly with the number of cells per subset. The study compared TCRB repertoires of sorted circulating CD4+ T cell subsets between recently diagnosed type 1 diabetes patients and matched healthy donors. Regulatory and stem cell-like memory subsets were obtained from only 8 patients and about eight healthy donors, while naive and central memory subsets were obtained from all 30 or so donors. What the research found in general, with its limitations: PCR might favor shorter templates, but patient and control samples were amplified and corrected together, so any skew would affect both groups equally. In all four CD4+ subsets, TCRB CDR3 length was moderately but significantly shorter in type 1 diabetes patients. Sequencing cDNA rather than genomic DNA could over-represent highly expressing activated cells, although activation and CD3 levels did not differ between groups. Naive, central memory and regulatory TCRB repertoires appeared more similar among patients than among healthy donors. Because small numbers of individuals were included in the HLA sub-analyses, any influence of HLA type on TCRB rearrangement was left unresolved. Patients with type 1 diabetes made fewer insertions and deleted more nucleotides at VDJ recombination sites, implying thymic rearrangement abnormalities.

The CDR1 and CDR2 encoded by the germline V gene are SGDLS and YYNGEE. From cysteine to phenylalanine, the CDR3 is 15 amino acids long. Just CDR3 DNA is preserved here, 45 bases in frame from base 1. Germline trimming amounts to 4 bases on V and 5 bases on J, with 6 as the count of junction bases outside the gene matches. A single peripheral blood draw of about 116 mL on average was collected from each donor into heparinised tubes. Naive, central memory, regulatory and stem cell-like memory CD4+ T cells were sorted on a BD FACSAria II using a panel including CD45RO, CCR7, CD25, CD127, CD95 and CD27. Every sorted population had a purity above 95%. Right away, PBMCs were isolated by Lymphoprep density gradient centrifugation and were stained directly, with no culture step. So that batch effects would be minimized, each experiment stained and sorted samples in pairs, pairing one healthy donor with one patient.

Only a few counts were recorded for this clone. Its antigen remains undetermined. Per-nucleotide qualities are absent, and no much larger clonotype sits a single base away. The High Capacity cDNA Reverse Transcription Kit was used to reverse transcribe all of the isolated RNA, meaning that expressed TCRB transcripts were what got sequenced. Deep immunoSEQ sequencing was performed on naive, central memory and regulatory T cell samples, with an average of around 3.5 million total reads per sample. Sorted cells were lysed in RLT buffer and RNA was extracted with DNase-treated RNeasy Micro or Mini kits, depending on cell number. To prevent cross-contamination, each cell subset was processed individually, whereas patient and healthy donor samples were processed jointly. Using the immunoSEQ multiplex PCR, TCRB sequences were amplified from cDNA into 87-bp fragments spanning the CDR3 region. Sequencing of the amplicons was performed on the Illumina HiSeq platform. Per the source publication's procedure: Synthetic template baselines were used to correct PCR bias computationally, reads within Hamming distance 2 were collapsed together, and singletons that could not be merged were discarded. Reads were aligned to IMGT to assign V, D and J genes, CDR3 length, and insertions or deletions at six rearrangement sites. Within each subset, clonotype counts were normalized to sorted cell number, and only after that were true diversity and Gini coefficients computed with the tcR R package. The overlap coefficient, calculated on TCRB nucleotide sequences, was used to quantify repertoire sharing. TCRdb took this table from immuneACCESS and kept in-frame rearrangements with V and J called. Such tables lack part of the clones; where checked against another copy, unresolved V genes explain under half of the gap, and the rest is unexplained. The DNA gave D and trimming, while V, J and clone size come from that table. The sample records 250,000 to 400,000 clones, 12% to 15% of which are singletons. The ten largest clones add up to 5.5% to 7.5% of the sample.

Sequences were obtained from central memory CD4+ T cells from blood. The sequence joins TRBV9 to TRBJ2-2, with TRBD1 matching 9 junction bases. The clonotype originates from a young man in good health. The DNA sequence follows: TGTGCCAGCAGCCCACGGACAGGGGTGACCGGGGAGCTGTTTTTT. It specifies CASSPRTGVTGELFF. Joined to the reference TRBV9 and TRBJ2-2 proteins, this CDR3 gives the full variable domain: DSGVTQTPKHLITATGQRVTLRCSPRSGDLSVYWYQQSLDQGLQFLIQYYNGEERAKGNILERFSAQQFPDLHSELNLSSLELGDSALYFCASSPRTGVTGELFFGEGSRLTVL.